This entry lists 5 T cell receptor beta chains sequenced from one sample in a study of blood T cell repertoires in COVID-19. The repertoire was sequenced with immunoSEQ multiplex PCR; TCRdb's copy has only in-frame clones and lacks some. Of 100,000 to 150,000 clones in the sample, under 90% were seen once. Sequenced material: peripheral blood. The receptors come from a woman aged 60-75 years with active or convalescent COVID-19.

For the CDR3, the DNA is TGTGCCAGCAGCGGGACAGGGGGATTTTACGAGCAGTACTTC. Its protein is CASSGTGGFYEQYF. The rearrangement links TRBV27 to TRBJ2-7; 11 bases align to TRBD1. CDR1 MNHEY and CDR2 SMNVEV come from the germline V gene (reference sequence). The CDR3 totals 14 residues. Losses at the gene ends were 6 bases for V and 4 bases for J; bases not matched to a gene: 5.

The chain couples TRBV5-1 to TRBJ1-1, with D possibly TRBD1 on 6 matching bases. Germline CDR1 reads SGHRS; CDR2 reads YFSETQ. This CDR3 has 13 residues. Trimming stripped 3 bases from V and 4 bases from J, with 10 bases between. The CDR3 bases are TGCGCCAGCAGCTCTCAGGGGATCACTGAAGCTTTCTTT. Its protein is CASSSQGITEAFF.

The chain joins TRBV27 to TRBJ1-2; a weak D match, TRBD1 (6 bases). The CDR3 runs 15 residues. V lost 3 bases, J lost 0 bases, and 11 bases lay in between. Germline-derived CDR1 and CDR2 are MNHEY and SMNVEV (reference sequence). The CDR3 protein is CASSFQQGANYGYTF. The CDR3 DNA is TGTGCCAGCAGTTTTCAACAGGGTGCTAACTATGGCTACACCTTC.

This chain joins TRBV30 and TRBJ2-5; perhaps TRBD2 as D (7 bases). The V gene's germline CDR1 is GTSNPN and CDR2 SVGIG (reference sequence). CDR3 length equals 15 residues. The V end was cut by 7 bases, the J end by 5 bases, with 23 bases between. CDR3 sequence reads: CASTPMRGGEETQYF. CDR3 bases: TGTGCCTCCACCCCAATGAGGGGGGGGGAGGAGACCCAGTACTTC.

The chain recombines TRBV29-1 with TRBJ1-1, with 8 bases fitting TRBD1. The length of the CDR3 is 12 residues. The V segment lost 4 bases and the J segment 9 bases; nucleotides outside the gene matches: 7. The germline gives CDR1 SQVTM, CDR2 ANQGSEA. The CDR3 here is CSVGGQGWQAFF. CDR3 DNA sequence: TGCAGCGTTGGCGGACAGGGATGGCAAGCTTTCTTT.